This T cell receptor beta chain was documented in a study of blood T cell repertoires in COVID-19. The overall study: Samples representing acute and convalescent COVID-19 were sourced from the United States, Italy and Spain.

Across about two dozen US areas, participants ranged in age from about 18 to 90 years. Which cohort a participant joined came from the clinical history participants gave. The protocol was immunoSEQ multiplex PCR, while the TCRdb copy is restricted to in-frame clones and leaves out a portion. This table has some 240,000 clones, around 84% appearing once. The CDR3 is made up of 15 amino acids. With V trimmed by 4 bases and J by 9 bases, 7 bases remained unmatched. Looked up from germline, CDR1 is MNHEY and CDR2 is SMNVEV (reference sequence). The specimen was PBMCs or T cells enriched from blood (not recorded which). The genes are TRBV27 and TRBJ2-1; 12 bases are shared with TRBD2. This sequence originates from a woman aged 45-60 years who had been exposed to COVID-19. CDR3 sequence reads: CASSSSSGGAGEQFF. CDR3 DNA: TGTGCCAGCAGTTCTTCTAGCGGGGGGGCCGGTGAGCAGTTCTTC.